This T cell receptor (beta chain) was documented in a study of blood T cell repertoires in COVID-19. Study details: Specimens from acute and convalescent COVID-19 originated in the United States, Italy and Spain.

Notes on this clone: The same CDR3 can be traced to other DNA sequences in this sample.

Everyone who took part was about 18 to 89 years old, and they came from about two dozen US areas. Assay: immunoSEQ multiplex PCR; the TCRdb copy retains only in-frame clones and omits some. The top ten clones hold more than 1.5% of a sample with about 250,000 clones, approximately 84% of them seen once. Germline V gene data show CDR1 as LGHDT and CDR2 as YNNKEL (reference sequence). V was cut by 2 bases and J by 6 bases, with 10 bases left in between. The length of the CDR3 is 14 residues. Sequenced input: PBMCs or T cells enriched from blood (not recorded which). The TCR originated in a man between 40 and 49 years old who had recovered from COVID-19. The chain combines TRBV3-1 (or the pseudogene TRBV3-2) with TRBJ2-2; D is perhaps TRBD2 (6 bases). The CDR3 DNA sequence: TGTGCCAGCAGCCAATTCACGGGGGCCGGGGAGCTGTTTTTT. Protein sequence: CASSQFTGAGELFF.